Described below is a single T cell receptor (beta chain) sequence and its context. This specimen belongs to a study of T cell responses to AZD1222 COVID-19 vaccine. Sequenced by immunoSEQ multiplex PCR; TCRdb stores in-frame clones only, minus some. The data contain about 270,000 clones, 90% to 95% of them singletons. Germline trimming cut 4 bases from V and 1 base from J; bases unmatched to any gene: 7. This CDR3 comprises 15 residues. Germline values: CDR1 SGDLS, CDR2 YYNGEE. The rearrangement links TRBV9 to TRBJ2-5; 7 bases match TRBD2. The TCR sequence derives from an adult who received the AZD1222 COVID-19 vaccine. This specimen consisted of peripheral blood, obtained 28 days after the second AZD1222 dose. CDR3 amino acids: CASSPGTTFQETQYF. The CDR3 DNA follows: TGTGCCAGCAGCCCGGGGACTACCTTCCAAGAGACCCAGTACTTC.